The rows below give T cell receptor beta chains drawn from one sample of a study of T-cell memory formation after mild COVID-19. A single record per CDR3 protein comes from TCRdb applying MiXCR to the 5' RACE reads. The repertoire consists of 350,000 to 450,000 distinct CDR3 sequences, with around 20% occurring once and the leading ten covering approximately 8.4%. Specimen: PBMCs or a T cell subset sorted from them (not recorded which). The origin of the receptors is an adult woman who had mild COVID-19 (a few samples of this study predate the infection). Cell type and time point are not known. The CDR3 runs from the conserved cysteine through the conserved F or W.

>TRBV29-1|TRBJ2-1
CSVEEASPPYNEQFF
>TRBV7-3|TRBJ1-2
CASSPTTGHSYGYTF
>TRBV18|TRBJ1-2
CASSPSFRGTGGEGGYTF
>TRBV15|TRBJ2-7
CATSRDLLVGRAYEQYF
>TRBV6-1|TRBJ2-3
CASSEFDTQYF
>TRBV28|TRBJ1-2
CASSPDRDTLGGYTF
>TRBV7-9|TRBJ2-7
CASSEIAGRFDF
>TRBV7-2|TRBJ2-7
CASSPLEGDPYEQYF
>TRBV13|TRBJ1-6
CASSLGRQGNSPLHF
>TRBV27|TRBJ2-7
CASSFSDRYEQYF
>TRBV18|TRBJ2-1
CASLRTGADSEQFF
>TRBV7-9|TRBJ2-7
CASSLDAGYYEQYF
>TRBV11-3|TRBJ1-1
CASSSRTGEAEAFF
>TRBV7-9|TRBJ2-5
CASSLLREGETQYF
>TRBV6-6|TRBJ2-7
CASSLQGVDEQYF
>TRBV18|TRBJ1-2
CATSPDRGLGYTF
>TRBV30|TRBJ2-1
CACLAGVGNEQFF
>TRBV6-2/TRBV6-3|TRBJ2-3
CASSYPQADGDTQYF
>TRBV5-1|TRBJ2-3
CASSSRQGWSTDTQYF
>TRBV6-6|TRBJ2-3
CASSHGTLGGTDTQYF
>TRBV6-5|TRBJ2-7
CASRDRGDPYEQYF
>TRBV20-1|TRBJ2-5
CSARDYRGAETQYF